These 10 T cell receptor beta chains share one sample of origin, sequenced in a study of T cell repertoires and HLA-DP antigens. This table comes from immunoSEQ multiplex PCR, and its TCRdb copy is limited to in-frame clones, with some not included. The sample shows approximately 100,000 clones, around nine tenths of them seen only once. These TCRs' antigens remain unknown. Sequenced sample: CD4+ T cells from PBMCs. The receptor source for this set is a man aged 50 to 59 in good health and CMV-seronegative.

CDR3 DNA: TGTGCCAGCAGTTCAAGAACTCCGGGACTAGGCTCCTTCTACGAGCAGTACTTC. The encoded protein is CASSSRTPGLGSFYEQYF. J is TRBJ2-7 and V is TRBV27; 8 bases are shared with TRBD2. V was pared by 4 bases and J by 3 bases, with 17 bases of the junction left unmatched. There are 18 residues in the CDR3. Germline CDR1 and CDR2: MNHEY and SMNVEV (reference sequence).

As concerns this clone: This CDR3 is also generated by other DNA sequences in the sample. The J gene is TRBJ2-5, the V gene TRBV18; D remains unclear. Germline V gene data show CDR1 as KGHSH and CDR2 as LQKENI. CDR3 length equals 12 residues. The ends were cut back, 2 bases at V and 2 bases at J, with 3 bases in the middle. This chain's CDR3 is CASSPKQETQYF. DNA of the CDR3: TGTGCCAGCTCACCAAAGCAAGAGACCCAGTACTTC.

The gene calls are TRBV6-1 and TRBJ2-7, with 14 bases lining up with TRBD2. The CDR3 is 16 amino acids. Trimming cost V 3 bases and J 4 bases; bases outside gene matches: 5. CDR1 MNHNS and CDR2 SASEGT come from the germline V gene. In DNA form, the CDR3 reads TGTGCCAGCAGTGAGGGGACTAGCGGGAGCGGGTACGAGCAGTACTTC. Protein sequence: CASSEGTSGSGYEQYF.

This chain joins TRBV18 and TRBJ1-3; no clear D gene. With 3 bases removed from V and 4 bases from J, the gap between germline ends came to 10 bases. CDR1 and CDR2 from the germline V gene are KGHSH and LQKENI. CDR3 length equals 14 residues. The CDR3 nucleotides are TGTGCCAGCTCACCGAATCCGGGAGGAAACACCATATATTTT. It codes for CASSPNPGGNTIYF.

This chain links TRBV5-1 with TRBJ2-6; the D is unclear. CDR1 and CDR2 from the germline V gene are SGHRS and YFSETQ. The V end lost 2 bases, the J end lost 0 bases, and 3 bases lay between the germline ends. The CDR3 sequence is 14 residues long. CDR3 nucleotide sequence: TGCGCCAGCAGCTTTTCCTCTGGGGCCAACGTCCTGACTTTC. Translated: CASSFSSGANVLTF.

This chain uses TRBV5-1 with TRBJ2-1, with D perhaps matching TRBD1 or TRBD2 (5 bases each). Germline CDR1 is SGHRS and CDR2 is YFSETQ. V was shortened by 0 bases and J by 4 bases, with 5 bases between the two germline ends. The CDR3 consists of 13 residues. The CDR3 here is CASSLGGYNEQFF. CDR3 DNA sequence: TGCGCCAGCAGCTTGGGGGGGTACAATGAGCAGTTCTTC.

The DNA of the CDR3 is TGTGCCAGCAGCCCATGGACAGGGGGCGCGAGGTTCGGTATGAGTCCTGAAAACATTCAGTACTTC. Its protein is CASSPWTGGARFGMSPENIQYF. This sequence joins TRBV4-2 and TRBJ2-4; 11 bases are a match to TRBD1. The CDR3 runs 22 residues. Trimming at V came to 4 bases and at J to 5 bases, leaving 25 bases not matched to a gene. Germline V gene sequence: CDR1 LGHNA, CDR2 YNFKEQ.

The chain links TRBV7-2 to TRBJ2-5; possible D gene TRBD2, 6 bases. CDR3 length equals 14 residues. In germline, CDR1 is SGHTA, CDR2 FQGNSA. Between the trimmed V and J ends, which lost 5 bases and 1 base, there was a span of 11 bases. The CDR3 nucleotides are TGTGCCAGCAGCCGTGGGCGGGGCCAAGAGACCCAGTACTTC. Its protein is CASSRGRGQETQYF.

This chain connects TRBV27 to TRBJ1-5; D possibly corresponds to TRBD1 (6 bases). V was pared by 3 bases and J by 9 bases, with 18 bases between. Germline V gene lookup returns CDR1 MNHEY and CDR2 SMNVEV (reference sequence). The CDR3 is made up of 15 amino acids. The CDR3: CASSFQGGLYRPQHF. DNA for the CDR3: TGTGCCAGCAGTTTTCAAGGGGGGCTCTATCGGCCCCAGCATTTT.

This chain connects TRBV6-6 to TRBJ1-5; the D gene is possibly TRBD1 (5 bases). Germline V gives CDR1 MNHNY, CDR2 SVGAGI (reference sequence). V was clipped by 7 bases and J by 6 bases, with 13 bases between them. This CDR3 is 13 amino acids long. The CDR3 DNA reads as TGTGCCAGCAACCCGCCGGGGGGTCAGCCCCAGCATTTT. Translating gives CASNPPGGQPQHF.